The sequence of this TCR beta chain was determined in a study of vaccination and CD4 T cells after COVID-19. About the research overall: Sampling that followed vaccination took place a median about 70 days after dose two, within a range of 14 to 241. The cells were exposed to overlapping spike peptides originating from SARS-CoV-2, HCoV-NL63, HCoV-OC43 and HCoV-229E for stimulation.

Points from the study as a whole: The median count of SARS-CoV-2-reactive clonotypes rose from roughly 21 to 40, not significantly.

Sequenced with the Oncomine TCR Beta short-read assay was DNA taken from cultured CD4+ T cells. TCRdb reanalysed the PCR reads using MiXCR and keeps one entry per CDR3 protein. The sample lists roughly 20,000 distinct CDR3 sequences, approximately 48% occurring once. For this clonotype: The target antigen is unknown.

V trimming: 2 bases; J trimming: 3 bases; junction bases outside the gene matches: 6. The CDR3 runs 15 residues. Germline V gene sequence: CDR1 SEHNR, CDR2 FQNEAQ (reference sequence). Treatment described: roughly 11-day PBMC culture with coronavirus spike peptide pools or control peptides (ViraFEST assay). The sequenced material came from CD4+ T cells from blood, cultured in vitro. The gene calls are TRBV7-9 and TRBJ2-7; 8 positions match TRBD1. This sequence originates from a human donor who had recovered from COVID-19. CDR3 DNA sequence: TGTGCCAGCAGCTTAAGCCAGGGGGCTTACTACGAGCAGTACTTC. Its translation is CASSLSQGAYYEQYF.